This note documents a single T cell receptor (beta chain) sequence. This sample is drawn from a study of blood T cell repertoires in COVID-19. About the study: Acute and convalescent COVID-19 samples came from the United States, Italy and Spain. Nucleic acid was either cDNA or gDNA, and it came from T cells, B-cell-depleted T cells, or PBMCs.

Germline assignment: CDR1 SGHNT and CDR2 YYREEE (reference sequence). The CDR3 is made up of 15 amino acids. With 5 bases removed from V and 5 bases from J, the gap between germline ends came to 17 bases. Under the authors' procedure: Amplification of reference gene primers was used by the study to estimate nucleated cell counts. The repertoire was sequenced with immunoSEQ multiplex PCR; TCRdb's copy has only in-frame clones and lacks some. The V and J calls and clone size were taken over from that table, and D and trimming were inferred from the DNA. Of 40,000 to 50,000 clones listed, about 86% are singletons.

The receptor's source is a woman of 80 years or more with acute or convalescent COVID-19. The material sequenced was peripheral blood. This chain uses TRBV5-4 with TRBJ1-5; perhaps TRBD1 as D (6 bases). The DNA for the CDR3 is TGTGCCAGCAGTCTTGGGGGCTCCCCGGATCAGCCCCAGCATTTT. Translated, it gives CASSLGGSPDQPQHF.